These 19 T cell receptor beta chains were all obtained from the same sample, sequenced in a study of OX40 agonist ivuxolimab in advanced cancers. Produced via immunoSEQ multiplex PCR; TCRdb's table is partial and in-frame only. The sample has 70,000 to 80,000 clones; around 85% are singletons. Specimen: CD4+ or CD8+ T cells sorted from blood, collected in a trial of the OX40 agonist ivuxolimab. These receptors all stem from an adult with an advanced solid tumor such as melanoma, head and neck, liver or kidney cancer.

The chain carries TRBV7-2 and TRBJ2-3; D unresolved. Trimming stripped 3 bases from V and 5 bases from J, with 3 bases between. This CDR3 region has 11 residues. Looked up from germline, CDR1 is SGHTA and CDR2 is FQGNSA. The chain's CDR3 is CASSFRDTQYF. The CDR3 DNA follows: TGTGCCAGCAGCTTCAGAGATACGCAGTATTTT.

Details on this clone: The junction departs from germline at one end; a sequencing error may be responsible. The sample holds other DNA sequences that translate to the same CDR3. The chain combines TRBV7-3 with TRBJ2-7; 14 bases are shared with TRBD2. The germline CDR1 and CDR2 sequences are SGHTA and FQGTGA. The CDR3 runs 15 residues. CDR3 nucleotide sequence: TGTGCCAGCAGCCCACTAGGACTAGCGGGAGGCGAGCAGTACTTT. Protein product: CASSPLGLAGGEQYF.

The rearrangement links TRBV5-1 to TRBJ2-3, with D possibly TRBD2 on 6 matching bases. Looked up from germline, CDR1 is SGHRS and CDR2 is YFSETQ. The CDR3 covers 15 residues. V lost 1 base to trimming and J lost 2 bases, with 11 bases between them. Written as DNA, the CDR3 is TGCGCCAGCAGCTTGAATGGAGGGGCCACAGATACGCAGTATTTT. It codes for CASSLNGGATDTQYF. Supplemented by reference TRBV5-1 and TRBJ2-3, the full variable domain reads KAGVTQTPRYLIKTRGQQVTLSCSPISGHRSVSWYQQTPGQGLQFLFEYFSETQRNKGNFPGRFSGRQFSNSRSEMNVSTLELGDSALYLCASSLNGGATDTQYFGPGTRLTVL.

The chain has TRBV9 and TRBJ2-7; 8 bases agree with TRBD1. This CDR3 contains 15 residues. Unmatched junction bases numbered 5, after V lost 0 bases and J lost 3 bases. Germline CDR1 and CDR2: SGDLS and YYNGEE. The chain's CDR3 is CASSVGDRGGYEQYF. The CDR3 DNA is TGTGCCAGCAGCGTAGGAGACAGGGGAGGCTACGAGCAGTACTTC.

The chain has TRBV18 and TRBJ1-5, with 7 bases that match TRBD1. Germline V gene lookup returns CDR1 KGHSH and CDR2 LQKENI. Losses at the gene ends were 5 bases for V and 7 bases for J; bases not matched to a gene: 8. The CDR3 covers 14 residues. The CDR3 coding sequence is TGTGCCAGCTCAGAAACAGACAGGGTGCAGCCCCAGCATTTT. Residues: CASSETDRVQPQHF. Complete variable domain (other parts from reference TRBV18 and TRBJ1-5): NAGVMQNPRHLVRRRGQEARLRCSPMKGHSHVYWYRQLPEEGLKFMVYLQKENIIDESGMPKERFSAEFPKEGPSILRIQQVVRGDSAAYFCASSETDRVQPQHFGDGTRLSIL.

The chain has TRBV29-1 and TRBJ2-7, with 9 bases matching TRBD1. Per the germline V gene, CDR1 is SQVTM and CDR2 is ANQGSEA. The CDR3 runs 15 residues. With V trimmed by 2 bases and J by 1 base, 6 bases remained unmatched. The CDR3 bases are TGCAGCGTTGAACTACCGGGACAGGGATCCTACGAGCAGTACTTC. Translating it yields CSVELPGQGSYEQYF.

The V and J genes are TRBV5-8 and TRBJ1-5; a weak D match, TRBD1 (5 bases). There are 15 residues in the CDR3. V lost 4 bases and J 0 bases, leaving 11 bases between the germline ends. In germline, CDR1 is SGHTS, CDR2 YDEGEE. CDR3 sequence reads: CASSIQGYSNQPQHF. In DNA, the CDR3 is TGTGCCAGCAGCATCCAGGGTTATAGCAATCAGCCCCAGCATTTT. The full variable domain, with the rest looked up from reference TRBV5-8 and TRBJ1-5, is EAGVTQSPTHLIKTRGQQATLRCSPISGHTSVYWYQQALGLGLQFLLWYDEGEERNRGNFPPRFSGRQFPNYSSELNVNALELEDSALYLCASSIQGYSNQPQHFGDGTRLSIL.

The chain links TRBV5-4 to TRBJ2-3; perhaps TRBD1 as D (5 bases). Germline V CDR1 and CDR2: SGHNT, YYREEE (reference sequence). V was trimmed by 4 bases and J by 4 bases, leaving 19 bases between them. The CDR3 consists of 16 residues. Written as DNA, the CDR3 is TGTGCCAGCAGCCCGGGCGCGGTCAAGGGGTCAGATACGCAGTATTTT. Protein product: CASSPGAVKGSDTQYF. Drawing the rest from reference TRBV5-4 and TRBJ2-3, the complete variable domain is ETGVTQSPTHLIKTRGQQVTLRCSSQSGHNTVSWYQQALGQGPQFIFQYYREEENGRGNFPPRFSGLQFPNYSSELNVNALELDDSALYLCASSPGAVKGSDTQYFGPGTRLTVL.

This rearrangement joins TRBV11-3 to TRBJ1-5; D call uncertain. Looked up from germline, CDR1 is SGHNT and CDR2 is YENEEA. The CDR3 extends over 13 amino acids. Deletions cut 0 bases from V and 7 bases from J, with 7 bases between. Here the CDR3 DNA reads TGTGCCAGCAGCTTAGATCGGGGACAGCCCCAGCATTTT. As protein: CASSLDRGQPQHF.

The chain carries TRBV30 and TRBJ1-4; 9 nucleotides match TRBD1. V was pared by 1 base and J by 5 bases, with 5 bases of the junction left unmatched. This CDR3 has 15 residues. Germline V CDR1 and CDR2: GTSNPN, SVGIG (reference sequence). The CDR3 spells CAWSGGQGGNEKLFF. The CDR3 DNA follows: TGTGCCTGGAGTGGGGGACAGGGTGGGAATGAAAAACTGTTTTTT.

The genes are TRBV5-5 and TRBJ1-1, with D unresolved. V gave up 0 bases and J gave up 1 base, with 7 bases separating them. The CDR3 consists of 14 residues. Germline CDR1 and CDR2: SGHKS and YYEKEE (reference sequence). The chain's CDR3 is CASSLVQRNTEAFF. Here the CDR3 DNA reads TGTGCCAGCAGCTTGGTTCAGAGGAACACTGAAGCTTTCTTT.

The chain uses TRBV5-1 and TRBJ1-1; 7 bases are shared with TRBD1. Germline CDR1 reads SGHRS; CDR2 reads YFSETQ. Trimming at V came to 4 bases and at J to 2 bases, leaving 5 bases not matched to a gene. The CDR3 is 14 residues long. CDR3 bases: TGCGCCAGCAGCCTAACAGGGGATAACACTGAAGCTTTCTTT. Amino acid sequence: CASSLTGDNTEAFF.

The rearrangement joins TRBV19 to TRBJ2-6, with a possible D match to TRBD2 (6 bases). The CDR3 contains 17 residues. Trimming stripped 5 bases from V and 0 bases from J, with 14 bases between. CDR1 LNHDA and CDR2 SQIVND come from the germline V gene (reference sequence). CDR3 nucleotides: TGTGCCAGTAGTGGGCGGGAAAGGGGCTCTGGGGCCAACGTCCTGACTTTC. As protein: CASSGRERGSGANVLTF.

The rearrangement joins TRBV14 to TRBJ2-2; TRBD1 matches at 7 bases. Germline V gene data show CDR1 as SGHDN and CDR2 as FVKESK. CDR3 size: 15 residues. The junction had 3 bases not matched to a gene; V was cut back by 4 bases and J by 1 base. The CDR3 DNA is TGTGCCAGCAGCCTTTGGACAGGGAACACCGGGGAGCTGTTTTTT. Its translation is CASSLWTGNTGELFF.

The chain links TRBV2 to TRBJ2-1; 8 bases align to TRBD1. The trim removed 8 bases at V and 0 bases at J, leaving 9 bases unmatched. The CDR3 length is 16 residues. In germline, CDR1 is SNHLY, CDR2 FYNNEI. CDR3 nucleotides: TGTGCCAGCGCTAACAGGGGGTCCGGCTCCTACAATGAGCAGTTCTTC. This encodes CASANRGSGSYNEQFF.

The chain couples TRBV4-2 to TRBJ1-5, with D hard to call. Germline V CDR1 and CDR2: LGHNA, YNFKEQ. The V and J ends lost 0 bases and 6 bases respectively, with 12 bases between them. The CDR3 is 15 amino acids. The CDR3 loop is CASSQDTASLQPQHF. In DNA, the CDR3 is TGTGCCAGCAGCCAAGATACAGCTTCCCTTCAGCCCCAGCATTTT.

The V call is TRBV6-6, the J call TRBJ1-2, with D perhaps matching TRBD1 (6 bases). Germline CDR1 and CDR2: MNHNY and SVGAGI (reference sequence). The CDR3 runs to 11 residues. Trimming took off 6 bases at V and 6 bases at J, with 8 bases between the two ends. The DNA of the CDR3 is TGTGCCAGCAGGGAGGGGGATGGCTACACCTTC. Amino acids: CASREGDGYTF.

The gene calls are TRBV5-8 and TRBJ1-2, with D perhaps TRBD1 (6 bases). Germline V gene data show CDR1 as SGHTS and CDR2 as YDEGEE. V was shortened by 0 bases and J by 8 bases, with 14 bases between the two germline ends. The CDR3 has 14 residues. Here the CDR3 reads CASSLARGFGGYTF. DNA of the CDR3: TGTGCCAGCAGCTTGGCCAGGGGTTTTGGCGGCTACACCTTC. Full variable domain (missing parts from reference TRBV5-8 and TRBJ1-2): EAGVTQSPTHLIKTRGQQATLRCSPISGHTSVYWYQQALGLGLQFLLWYDEGEERNRGNFPPRFSGRQFPNYSSELNVNALELEDSALYLCASSLARGFGGYTFGSGTRLTVV.

The chain recombines TRBV19 with TRBJ2-3; 7 nucleotides agree with TRBD2. The CDR3 has 13 residues. The germline V gene encodes CDR1 LNHDA and CDR2 SQIVND (reference sequence). Trimming removed 2 bases from V and 6 bases from J; junction bases left unmatched: 2. CDR3 region: CASSIREGDTQYF. CDR3 coding DNA: TGTGCCAGTAGTATAAGGGAGGGGGATACGCAGTATTTT.